The 20 T cell receptor beta chains below were found in one sample sequenced in a study of cytomegalovirus exposure and HLA in healthy donors. Primers included in the PCR were 60 Vbeta and 13 Jbeta primers. Generated by immunoSEQ multiplex PCR, the TCRdb table keeps only in-frame clones and is missing some. Found here are 110,000 to 150,000 clones, around 80% of them singletons; the top ten hold 2.5%. Material for sequencing was PBMCs. Receptor source: a boy aged 2-9 years in good health and CMV-seronegative.

This chain uses TRBV10-3 with TRBJ2-7, with 10 bases lining up with TRBD1. V was pared by 5 bases and J by 6 bases, with 10 bases of the junction left unmatched. CDR3 length: 15 residues. The V gene's germline CDR1 is ENHRY and CDR2 SYGVKD. CDR3 bases: TGTGCCATCAGTTATACTGGGGGACAGGGGAGCGAGCAGTACTTC. Residues: CAISYTGGQGSEQYF.

The V and J genes are TRBV28 and TRBJ2-1, with 13 bases aligning to TRBD2. The CDR3 length is 16 residues. V dropped 7 bases and J dropped 6; count of bases not matched to a gene: 9. Germline V gene lookup returns CDR1 MDHEN and CDR2 SYDVKM. The CDR3: CASTILAGGLFNEQFF. Here the CDR3 DNA reads TGTGCCAGCACCATACTAGCGGGAGGGCTTTTCAATGAGCAGTTCTTC.

The genes are TRBV30 and TRBJ2-1; 8 bases fit TRBD2. The CDR3 has 16 residues. Germline CDR1 GTSNPN, CDR2 SVGIG (reference sequence). Trimming took 1 base from V and 8 from J; bases not matched to a gene: 13. The CDR3 region has the DNA TGTGCCTGGAGTGCCCCCCGGACTAGCCCCTCCGATGAGCAGTTCTTC. Protein: CAWSAPRTSPSDEQFF.

The chain joins TRBV19 to TRBJ2-5, with 7 bases identical to TRBD2. This CDR3 has 15 amino acids. Germline loops: CDR1 LNHDA, CDR2 SQIVND (reference sequence). V dropped 3 bases and J dropped 5; count of bases not matched to a gene: 9. Written as DNA, the CDR3 is TGTGCCAGTAGTATGCTTACCCTTAGCGGGGAGACCCAGTACTTC. It is translated as CASSMLTLSGETQYF.

The rearrangement uses TRBV5-4 and TRBJ2-1; no definite D call. The CDR3 length is 17 residues. Germline V gene data show CDR1 as SGHNT and CDR2 as YYREEE (reference sequence). Trimming removed 1 base at V and 0 bases at J, with 14 bases between. CDR3 residues: CASSLTRPGSSYNEQFF. The CDR3 region has the DNA TGTGCCAGCAGCTTGACCCGTCCAGGTAGCTCCTACAATGAGCAGTTCTTC.

The CDR3 DNA is TGTGCCAGCAGCGCACTGACAGGTACAAATGAGCAGTTCTTC. Translated, it gives CASSALTGTNEQFF. V usage is TRBV7-2 and J usage is TRBJ2-1, with D possibly TRBD1 on 6 matching bases. Per germline, CDR1 SGHTA and CDR2 FQGNSA. The V end was cut by 5 bases, the J end by 7 bases, with 15 bases between. This CDR3 is 14 amino acids long.

The chain combines TRBV6-1 with TRBJ1-2; a possible D gene is TRBD1 (6 bases). The CDR3 runs to 14 residues. CDR1 is MNHNS and CDR2 is SASEGT in the germline V gene. The ends were cut back, 6 bases at V and 4 bases at J, with 15 bases in the middle. CDR3 nucleotide sequence: TGTGCCAGCAGGGGGGCCACAGGGACCTATGGCTACACCTTC. It translates to CASRGATGTYGYTF.

V usage is TRBV11-3 and J usage is TRBJ1-4, with no clear D. Looked up from germline, CDR1 is SGHNT and CDR2 is YENEEA. The germline V and J ends were trimmed by 5 bases and 7 bases, with 14 bases remaining between them. The CDR3 has 14 amino acids. The DNA of the CDR3 is TGTGCCAGCAGCCCGGGGAGTGTGGGTGAAAAACTGTTTTTT. This encodes CASSPGSVGEKLFF.

The chain is built from TRBV15 and TRBJ2-5; 7 bases are shared with TRBD1. The V segment lost 0 bases and the J segment 4 bases; nucleotides outside the gene matches: 5. There are 15 residues in the CDR3. CDR1 is LNHNV, CDR2 YYDKDF, per germline (reference sequence). CDR3 sequence (DNA): TGTGCCACCAGCAGAGATCGAGGGGGCGCAGAGACCCAGTACTTC. Its protein product is CATSRDRGGAETQYF.

This clone was recorded only once. The gene calls are TRBV5-5 and TRBJ2-3; D gene uncertain. The germline CDR1 and CDR2 sequences are SGHKS and YYEKEE (reference sequence). The length of the CDR3 is 15 residues. With 4 bases removed from V and 1 base from J, the gap between germline ends came to 13 bases. The CDR3 DNA sequence: TGTGCCAGCAGCCGGTTGGGCGAAGGCACAGATACGCAGTATTTT. Translated: CASSRLGEGTDTQYF.

The chain combines TRBV18 with TRBJ1-4, with 7 positions matching TRBD1. The CDR3 has 17 residues. Trimming cost V 0 bases and J 0 bases; bases outside gene matches: 4. Germline CDR1 reads KGHSH; CDR2 reads LQKENI. The CDR3 DNA follows: TGTGCCAGCTCACCACCAGGGGGCGCCTCAACTAATGAAAAACTGTTTTTT. The encoded protein is CASSPPGGASTNEKLFF.

The CDR3 loop is CASRPMGASGQARDTQYF. The CDR3 nucleotides are TGCGCCAGCAGACCGATGGGGGCTAGCGGGCAGGCAAGGGATACGCAGTATTTT. The chain joins TRBV5-1 to TRBJ2-3; 8 bases are shared with TRBD2. This CDR3 has 18 residues. Germline-derived CDR1 and CDR2 are SGHRS and YFSETQ. The J segment lost 6 bases and the V segment lost 5 bases, leaving 20 bases of the junction unmatched. Full variable domain (remainder filled in from reference TRBV5-1 and TRBJ2-3): KAGVTQTPRYLIKTRGQQVTLSCSPISGHRSVSWYQQTPGQGLQFLFEYFSETQRNKGNFPGRFSGRQFSNSRSEMNVSTLELGDSALYLCASRPMGASGQARDTQYFGPGTRLTVL.

The V call is TRBV19, the J call TRBJ2-2; 7 nucleotides agree with TRBD1. The V segment lost 5 bases and the J segment 6 bases; nucleotides outside the gene matches: 6. Per the germline V gene, CDR1 is LNHDA and CDR2 is SQIVND (reference sequence). The CDR3 spans 14 residues. The CDR3 DNA is TGTGCCAGTAGTGTAAACAGGGGTCCCGGGGAGCTGTTTTTT. Translated: CASSVNRGPGELFF. Looking up the rest from reference TRBV19 and TRBJ2-2 gives the full variable domain: DGGITQSPKYLFRKEGQNVTLSCEQNLNHDAMYWYRQDPGQGLRLIYYSQIVNDFQKGDIAEGYSVSREKKESFPLTVTSAQKNPTAFYLCASSVNRGPGELFFGEGSRLTVL.

CDR3 in DNA: TGTGCCAGCAGCGTAGGTCAGGGAGGGAATTCACCCCTCCACTTT. It encodes CASSVGQGGNSPLHF. V is TRBV9 and J is TRBJ1-6; perhaps TRBD1 as D (5 bases). Germline lookup yields CDR1 SGDLS and CDR2 YYNGEE. This CDR3 is 15 amino acids long. V gave up 0 bases and J gave up 7 bases, with 11 bases separating them.

This clone came up a few times. The V and J genes are TRBV11-1 and TRBJ2-3; D gene ambiguous. The V and J ends lost 1 base and 4 bases respectively, with 9 bases between them. Germline V CDR1 and CDR2: SGHAT, FQDESV (reference sequence). CDR3 length: 14 residues. The CDR3, as DNA: TGTGCCAGCAGCTTAGGAGCCCATGCAGATACGCAGTATTTT. This encodes CASSLGAHADTQYF.

A few counts support this clone. The chain carries TRBV7-2 and TRBJ2-3, with a weak D call TRBD2 (6 bases). Trimming stripped 5 bases from V and 2 bases from J, with 11 bases between. The CDR3 spans 14 residues. Germline CDR1 reads SGHTA; CDR2 reads FQGNSA. The chain's CDR3 is CASSRGSSTDTQYF. DNA for the CDR3: TGTGCCAGCAGCCGGGGGAGTTCCACAGATACGCAGTATTTT.

This chain joins TRBV6-5 and TRBJ2-7; perhaps TRBD1 as D (6 bases). Germline-derived CDR1 and CDR2 are MNHEY and SVGAGI. The V and J ends lost 4 bases and 4 bases respectively, with 20 bases between them. The CDR3 is 16 amino acids. The CDR3 region is CASSLRPPGHFYEQYF. In DNA form, the CDR3 reads TGTGCCAGCAGTTTACGGCCGCCGGGACATTTTTACGAGCAGTACTTC.

The J gene is TRBJ2-2, the V gene TRBV29-1, with D perhaps matching TRBD2 (6 bases). The germline V gene encodes CDR1 SQVTM and CDR2 ANQGSEA. Trimming removed 7 bases from V and 6 bases from J, with 12 bases in between. This CDR3 region has 12 residues. The chain's CDR3 is CSAARGPGELFF. DNA for the CDR3: TGCAGCGCCGCGCGGGGCCCCGGGGAGCTGTTTTTT.

This clone turned up a few times. The chain is built from TRBV6-6 and TRBJ1-1; unclear D gene. The CDR3 runs to 15 residues. The germline gives CDR1 MNHNY, CDR2 SVGAGI (reference sequence). Trimming cost V 6 bases and J 4 bases, with 18 bases left between them. The CDR3 loop is CASRPPRGTGTEAFF. The CDR3 bases are TGTGCCAGCAGGCCCCCCCGGGGAACGGGCACTGAAGCTTTCTTT.

The genes are TRBV2 and TRBJ1-4, with 7 bases lining up with TRBD1. The CDR3 contains 13 residues. V dropped 9 bases and J dropped 4; count of bases not matched to a gene: 5. Per the germline V gene, CDR1 is SNHLY and CDR2 is FYNNEI. The CDR3 DNA sequence: TGTGCCAGGAAGGACAGGCTTAATGAAAAACTGTTTTTT. It specifies CARKDRLNEKLFF.